This T cell receptor (beta chain) was sequenced for a study of blood T cell repertoires in COVID-19. Study summary: Acute-phase and convalescent COVID-19 samples originated in the United States, Italy and Spain.

Original analysis: By means of reference gene primer amplification, nucleated cell counts were estimated. Clones were sequenced by immunoSEQ multiplex PCR, and TCRdb holds only the in-frame ones, with some missing. V, J and clone size reflect that table, while D and trimming were determined from the DNA. The table records approximately 130,000 clones, approximately 77% of them present only once. The V segment lost 4 bases and the J segment 8 bases; nucleotides outside the gene matches: 8. The CDR3 contains 14 residues. The germline gives CDR1 SGDLS, CDR2 YYNGEE. The sequencing input was peripheral blood. This chain uses TRBV9 with TRBJ1-4, with 7 bases matching TRBD1. This sequence originates from a man older than 75 with acute or convalescent COVID-19. The CDR3 DNA is TGTGCCAGCAGCCCCAGGGGGGATGGAGAAAAACTGTTTTTT. Protein sequence: CASSPRGDGEKLFF.